Below are 18 T cell receptor beta chains sequenced from a single sample in a study of T cell responses to AZD1222 COVID-19 vaccine. Sequencing was performed with immunoSEQ multiplex PCR; in TCRdb, only in-frame clones are kept and a portion is missing. The sample comprises about 85,000 clones, 88% of which are singletons, and roughly 16% rests with the top ten. The sample here was peripheral blood, taken on day 0 of AZD1222 vaccination. These TCRs come from an adult in good health.

The CDR3 protein is CASSPWQGNGNQPQHF. CDR3 coding DNA: TGTGCCAGTAGCCCGTGGCAGGGTAATGGCAATCAGCCCCAGCATTTT. The V call is TRBV19, the J call TRBJ1-5, with D possibly being TRBD1 (5 bases). In germline, CDR1 is LNHDA, CDR2 SQIVND (reference sequence). CDR3 length: 16 residues. V lost 6 bases, J lost 2 bases, and 17 bases lay in between. The variable domain in full, with the rest retrieved from reference TRBV19 and TRBJ1-5, is DGGITQSPKYLFRKEGQNVTLSCEQNLNHDAMYWYRQDPGQGLRLIYYSQIVNDFQKGDIAEGYSVSREKKESFPLTVTSAQKNPTAFYLCASSPWQGNGNQPQHFGDGTRLSIL.

The V gene is TRBV9, the J gene TRBJ1-1, with D possibly being TRBD1 (6 bases). Trimming removed 3 bases at V and 5 bases at J, with 14 bases between. The CDR3 covers 14 residues. Germline V CDR1 and CDR2: SGDLS, YYNGEE. CDR3 region: CASSETGERTEAFF. The DNA of the CDR3 is TGTGCCAGCAGCGAGACAGGAGAGAGGACTGAAGCTTTCTTT.

In this sample, this clone turned up a few times. V gene TRBV5-1 combines with J gene TRBJ1-1, with 8 positions matching TRBD1. CDR1 SGHRS and CDR2 YFSETQ come from the germline V gene. The junction had 6 bases not matched to a gene; V was cut back by 3 bases and J by 5 bases. This CDR3 contains 14 residues. CDR3 nucleotides: TGCGCCAGCAGCTCGTTCAGGGGGCGGACTGAAGCTTTCTTT. It codes for CASSSFRGRTEAFF.

The chain couples TRBV28 to TRBJ1-3; D is uncertain. CDR3 size: 15 residues. CDR1 is MDHEN, CDR2 SYDVKM, per germline. V lost 6 bases, J lost 0 bases, and 12 bases lay in between. CDR3 region: CASSLDPDSGNTIYF. The CDR3 bases are TGTGCCAGCAGCCTAGACCCCGACTCTGGAAACACCATATATTTT.

The chain carries TRBV28 and TRBJ1-2; no definite D call. Trimming left V 4 bases short and J 12 bases short, with 12 bases between. There are 11 residues in the CDR3. Germline lookup yields CDR1 MDHEN and CDR2 SYDVKM. CDR3 loop: CASSSGWEDTF. The CDR3 region has the DNA TGTGCCAGCAGTTCGGGCTGGGAAGACACCTTC.

This sequence joins TRBV7-9 and TRBJ2-3; 7 bases are a match to TRBD1. Germline CDR1 SEHNR, CDR2 FQNEAQ (reference sequence). The CDR3 is made up of 16 amino acids. The ends lost 2 bases at V and 2 bases at J; junction bases unmatched: 7. The CDR3 coding sequence is TGTGCCAGCAGCTTAAGGCAGGGGGAAATCACAGATACGCAGTATTTT. It translates to CASSLRQGEITDTQYF.

The CDR3 DNA reads TGTGCCAGCAGTTACTGGCCAGCAACTAATGAAAAACTGTTTTTT. Translation: CASSYWPATNEKLFF. This chain joins TRBV6-2 or TRBV6-3 and TRBJ1-4; D remains unclear. The CDR3 contains 15 residues. V was clipped by 1 base and J by 0 bases, with 6 bases between them. Germline V CDR1 and CDR2: MNHEY, SVGEGT.

This chain connects TRBV19 to TRBJ1-6; D gene ambiguous. V dropped 9 bases and J dropped 7 bases, with 16 bases sitting between them. The germline V gene has CDR1 LNHDA and CDR2 SQIVND (reference sequence). There are 14 residues in the CDR3. The CDR3 DNA sequence: TGTGCCAGCCAACCGGGAAACTTAAATTCACCCCTCCACTTT. Translation: CASQPGNLNSPLHF.

This clone is a singleton in its sample. The CDR3 loop is CASSGTGVNTEAFF. CDR3 DNA sequence: TGTGCCAGCTCCGGGACAGGAGTGAACACTGAAGCTTTCTTT. The J gene is TRBJ1-1, the V gene TRBV18, with 8 bases that match TRBD1. CDR3 size: 14 residues. J gave up 0 bases and V 6 bases, and 3 bases lay outside the gene matches. The V gene's germline CDR1 is KGHSH and CDR2 LQKENI.

This rearrangement joins TRBV28 to TRBJ2-5; 8 nucleotides match TRBD1. J lost 5 bases, V lost 6 bases, and 17 bases had no gene match. Germline loops: CDR1 MDHEN, CDR2 SYDVKM. The CDR3 spans 17 residues. The CDR3: CASRPNWWSGGFETQYF. The CDR3 nucleotides read TGTGCCAGCAGGCCCAACTGGTGGTCAGGGGGCTTTGAGACCCAGTACTTC.

This clone was recorded once. The J gene is TRBJ2-4, the V gene TRBV28, with TRBD1 matching 10 bases. V shed 5 bases, J shed 3 bases, and the junction held 4 bases outside the gene matches. This CDR3 has 15 amino acids. Per germline, CDR1 MDHEN and CDR2 SYDVKM. CDR3 sequence: CASSGTGVGKNIQYF. Here the CDR3 DNA reads TGTGCCAGCAGTGGGACAGGGGTCGGCAAAAACATTCAGTACTTC.

The chain combines TRBV2 with TRBJ1-2; D unclear. Germline-derived CDR1 and CDR2 are SNHLY and FYNNEI. This CDR3 has 14 amino acids. V dropped 1 base and J dropped 0 bases, with 6 bases sitting between them. The CDR3 DNA reads as TGTGCCAGCAGTGAAGGCGTGCCTAACTATGGCTACACCTTC. Translation: CASSEGVPNYGYTF.

This clone was detected only once. The CDR3 nucleotides are TGTGCCAGCAGCCAAGAACAGGGGGTAGCCTACGAGCAGTACTTC. It yields the protein CASSQEQGVAYEQYF. This chain joins TRBV4-2 and TRBJ2-7; 8 bases map to TRBD1. Germline V gene data show CDR1 as LGHNA and CDR2 as YNFKEQ. Losses at the gene ends were 0 bases for V and 2 bases for J; bases not matched to a gene: 3. This CDR3 is 15 amino acids long.

The rearrangement joins TRBV19 to TRBJ2-3; a possible D gene is TRBD2 (6 bases). This CDR3 has 19 amino acids. The germline gives CDR1 LNHDA, CDR2 SQIVND (reference sequence). The ends were cut back, 3 bases at V and 4 bases at J, with 26 bases in the middle. The CDR3 DNA sequence: TGTGCCAGTAGTATTCGGGGCCGTGTCGCGGGATTTAGGGCAGATACGCAGTATTTT. The encoded protein is CASSIRGRVAGFRADTQYF.

The rearrangement uses TRBV5-1 and TRBJ1-4; 7 nucleotides agree with TRBD1. J lost 5 bases, V lost 4 bases, and 11 bases had no gene match. This CDR3 is built from 16 residues. CDR1 SGHRS and CDR2 YFSETQ come from the germline V gene. CDR3 in amino acids: CASSTEGAGRNEKLFF. CDR3 DNA sequence: TGCGCCAGCAGCACGGAGGGGGCCGGACGGAATGAAAAACTGTTTTTT. The full variable domain, in which reference TRBV5-1 and TRBJ1-4 provide the parts outside the CDR3, is KAGVTQTPRYLIKTRGQQVTLSCSPISGHRSVSWYQQTPGQGLQFLFEYFSETQRNKGNFPGRFSGRQFSNSRSEMNVSTLELGDSALYLCASSTEGAGRNEKLFFGSGTQLSVL.

The CDR3 reads CASSSPIYGVNYGYTF. The CDR3 DNA sequence: TGTGCCAGCAGCTCACCTATTTATGGTGTGAACTATGGCTACACCTTC. The V and J genes are TRBV7-9 and TRBJ1-2; no clear D. Germline-derived CDR1 and CDR2 are SEHNR and FQNEAQ (reference sequence). This CDR3 region has 16 residues. V was trimmed by 4 bases and J by 2 bases, leaving 17 bases between them.

The chain uses TRBV30 and TRBJ2-1, with 11 bases aligning to TRBD2. The CDR3 runs to 16 residues. With 0 bases clipped from V and 4 bases from J, the junction kept 5 bases outside the gene matches. Germline loops: CDR1 GTSNPN, CDR2 SVGIG (reference sequence). The CDR3 loop reads CAWSVQTSGAYNEQFF. The DNA of the CDR3 is TGTGCCTGGAGTGTGCAGACTAGCGGGGCATACAATGAGCAGTTCTTC.

This clone was picked up one time. This sequence joins TRBV19 and TRBJ2-5, with D perhaps TRBD2 (5 bases). Germline assignment: CDR1 LNHDA and CDR2 SQIVND (reference sequence). The CDR3 totals 14 residues. The V and J ends lost 4 bases and 2 bases respectively, with 11 bases between them. CDR3 sequence reads: CASSTLARQETQYF. The CDR3 DNA sequence: TGTGCCAGTAGTACCTTAGCGAGACAAGAGACCCAGTACTTC.